The sequence of this T cell receptor beta chain was determined in a study of CD8+CD57+ T cells in acquired aplastic anemia. Study outcomes and limitations: Simpson's diversity of CD8+ cells was not significantly different in patients compared with controls. It was found that fewer than 35 CD8+ CDR3 sequences were shared between patients and controls.

Trimming stripped 3 bases from V and 8 bases from J, with 11 bases between. The length of the CDR3 is 12 residues. Germline V CDR1 and CDR2: SGHTS, YDEGEE. On this clonotype: Its antigen is currently unknown.

Researchers used genomic DNA as the template to profile TCR beta VDJ and CDR3. TCRdb itself ran the reads through MiXCR, one entry per CDR3 protein. This repertoire shows 200,000 or so distinct CDR3 sequences, around 66% found once; its top ten account for around 45%. V is TRBV5-8 and J is TRBJ1-2; D uncertain. This receptor was identified in a human donor with severe aplastic anemia or a healthy control (not recorded which). The sequenced material came from sorted CD4+, CD8+, or CD8+CD57+ T cells (not recorded which) from PBMCs. The CDR3 reads CASSSGSLGYTF. CDR3 nucleotides: TGTGCCAGCAGCTCCGGTTCTTTAGGCTACACCTTC.